This T cell receptor beta chain was identified during a study of blood T cells in healthy people across ages. Overall study results and limits: More naive CD4+ cells and higher diversity were found in long-lived than in aged donors. Roughly linearly, TCR beta diversity per million T cells fell as age increased. Across samples, TCR beta diversity tracked strongly with naive T cell percentage.

Note on this clonotype: Its specificity is not known.

V gave up 4 bases and J gave up 11 bases, with 18 bases separating them. There are 13 residues in the CDR3. Germline V gene data show CDR1 as SGHRS and CDR2 as YFSETQ. The second PCR ran about 6 to 11 cycles with a sample-barcoded 5' primer and J-beta primers. Each TCR beta cDNA got a 12-nucleotide random molecular identifier. One entry per CDR3 protein, called by TCRdb with MiXCR from the 5' RACE reads. Found here are about 1.1 million distinct CDR3 sequences, around two fifths of them singletons; the top ten hold around 13%. This sequence originates from a young man in good health. The chain recombines TRBV5-1 with TRBJ2-5; D may correspond to TRBD1 or TRBD2 (5 bases each). Sequenced material: blood. CDR3: CASSPGTFDEQYF. The DNA of the CDR3 is TGCGCCAGCAGCCCCGGGACCTTTGATGAGCAGTACTTC.